This T cell receptor beta chain was documented in a study of blood T cell repertoires in COVID-19. Using immunoSEQ multiplex PCR, the repertoire was profiled, and TCRdb retains in-frame clones only, with some absent. The data show about 35,000 clones, with roughly 88% seen just once and 9.8% held by the top ten. The CDR3 extends over 19 amino acids. The germline V gene encodes CDR1 SGHTA and CDR2 FQGNSA. Trimming at V came to 4 bases and at J to 0 bases, leaving 8 bases not matched to a gene. This chain uses TRBV7-2 with TRBJ2-3, with 15 bases lining up with TRBD2. The source material was peripheral blood. The receptor was isolated from a human donor in a cohort sampled during active COVID-19. The CDR3 DNA reads as TGTGCCAGCAGCTCGGGACTAGCGGGGGGACCACAAAGCACAGATACGCAGTATTTT. Amino acids: CASSSGLAGGPQSTDTQYF.